The 15 T cell receptor beta chains in this list originate from one sample, sequenced in a study of spatial heterogeneity in lung cancer. General study results and limits: Expanded intratumoral alpha and beta TCR counts tracked tumor mutation counts.

TCRdb redid the calling of the 5' RACE reads with MiXCR, one entry per CDR3 protein. The sample carries approximately 13,000 distinct CDR3 sequences, roughly 5.5% recorded once. These receptors' targets are unknown. The time point denotes: sample taken at primary tumor resection. This specimen consisted of lung tumor tissue, obtained at surgery. Source of these receptors: a male donor with early-stage non-small cell lung cancer.

In this sample, this clonotype turned up many times. This beta chain slipped into a library made for alpha chains as a stray read, so its size is not meaningful. This chain joins TRBV7-2 and TRBJ2-7; no clear D. Trimming shortened V by 2 bases and J by 2 bases, and 10 bases separated the two germline ends. This CDR3 has 14 residues. The V gene's germline CDR1 is SGHTA and CDR2 FQGNSA. The CDR3: CASSLQGTTYEQYF. CDR3 bases: TGTGCCAGCAGCTTACAAGGCACAACCTACGAGCAGTACTTC.

This clonotype was found many times. The library was prepared for alpha chains; this beta chain is a stray read, so its frequency means little. The CDR3 loop reads CASSGRTGLSNQPQHF. The CDR3 bases are TGTGCCAGTAGTGGGAGGACAGGGCTTAGCAATCAGCCCCAGCATTTT. The chain couples TRBV19 to TRBJ1-5, with TRBD1 matching 8 bases. From germline, CDR1 is LNHDA and CDR2 SQIVND (reference sequence). The CDR3 runs 16 residues. V lost 5 bases to trimming and J lost 0 bases; unmatched junction nucleotides: 6.

This clonotype was counted ten times or more. This beta chain is a stray sequence in a library constructed for alpha chains; its clone size is not meaningful. The V gene is TRBV6-6, the J gene TRBJ2-5; weak D call: TRBD1 (6 bases). This CDR3 is 14 amino acids long. The V gene's germline CDR1 is MNHNY and CDR2 SVGAGI (reference sequence). Trimming pared 4 bases from V and 7 bases from J, leaving 16 bases between. The CDR3 DNA sequence: TGTGCCAGCAGTTCGTCGACAGGTCTGGGGACCCAGTACTTC. This gives the protein CASSSSTGLGTQYF.

This clonotype has a count of ten or more. This beta chain lies outside the target of a library built for alpha chains; its clone size means little. V gene TRBV11-2 combines with J gene TRBJ1-3; D is uncertain. CDR1 and CDR2 from the germline V gene are SGHAT and FQNNGV. Trimming removed 6 bases at V and 0 bases at J, with 9 bases between. This CDR3 has 14 amino acids. The CDR3 here is CASRGGFSGNTIYF. The CDR3 coding sequence is TGTGCCAGCAGGGGTGGCTTCTCTGGAAACACCATATATTTT.

This clonotype occurred many times. This beta chain lies outside the target of a library built for alpha chains; its clone size means little. The chain is built from TRBV18 and TRBJ2-7, with 10 bases matching TRBD1. V lost 8 bases, J lost 6 bases, and 10 bases stayed unmatched. The CDR3 loop spans 14 amino acids. Germline-derived CDR1 and CDR2 are KGHSH and LQKENI. CDR3 amino acids: CASTAGTGVREQYF. In DNA form, the CDR3 reads TGTGCCAGCACGGCCGGGACAGGGGTTCGCGAGCAGTACTTC.

This clonotype was seen only a few times. Because the library targeted alpha chains, this beta chain is an off-target read whose size means little. This chain links TRBV29-1 with TRBJ1-5, with D hard to call. The germline V gene encodes CDR1 SQVTM and CDR2 ANQGSEA. Trimming stripped 4 bases from V and 4 bases from J, with 8 bases between. The CDR3 totals 12 residues. CDR3 amino acids: CSVGSLNQPQHF. CDR3 DNA: TGCAGCGTTGGGAGTCTAAATCAGCCCCAGCATTTT.

This clonotype was observed at least ten times. Being off target in a library aimed at alpha chains, this beta chain has a size of little meaning. The chain has TRBV12-3 or TRBV12-4 and TRBJ2-5, with 9 positions matching TRBD2. V dropped 3 bases and J dropped 2; count of bases not matched to a gene: 7. CDR3 length equals 16 residues. The CDR3 DNA follows: TGTGCCAGCAGTTTGGGCCACAGCGGGGGGCAAGAGACCCAGTACTTC. The encoded protein is CASSLGHSGGQETQYF.

This clonotype was seen repeatedly, ten times or more. With the library built for alpha chains, this beta chain is off target and its frequency is not meaningful. This chain's CDR3 is CASSQERTGGLGQFF. The CDR3 region has the DNA TGCGCCAGCAGCCAAGAACGGACAGGGGGCTTAGGGCAGTTCTTC. The chain combines TRBV4-3 with TRBJ2-1, with 11 bases aligning to TRBD1. This CDR3 has 15 amino acids. V shed 0 bases and J 12 bases; nucleotides not matched to a gene: 7. The germline V gene encodes CDR1 LGHNA and CDR2 YSLEER.

The sample holds a few counts of this clonotype. This beta chain is an off-target read within a library intended for alpha chains, so its frequency means little. The chain is built from TRBV7-2 and TRBJ2-5; D is uncertain. Per the germline V gene, CDR1 is SGHTA and CDR2 is FQGNSA. The CDR3 is 12 residues long. Trimming stripped 1 base from V and 4 bases from J, with 4 bases between. The CDR3 spells CASSLGTETQYF. The CDR3 DNA reads TGTGCCAGCAGCTTAGGTACAGAGACCCAGTACTTC.

Many counts were recorded for this clonotype. This beta chain is a stray read from a library made for alpha chains; its abundance is not meaningful. The chain combines TRBV5-1 with TRBJ1-2, with no clear D. V was pared by 0 bases and J by 3 bases, with 15 bases between. Germline values: CDR1 SGHRS, CDR2 YFSETQ. The CDR3 is 16 residues long. This CDR3 reads CASSLDEEKGYYGYTF. The CDR3 DNA follows: TGCGCCAGCAGCTTGGACGAAGAAAAGGGTTACTATGGCTACACCTTC.

Judged by abundance, this clonotype is medium-sized. For a library built for alpha chains, this beta chain is a stray read; little rests on its size. The gene calls are TRBV3-1 and TRBJ2-5; D unclear. Per germline, CDR1 LGHDT and CDR2 YNNKEL (reference sequence). This CDR3 contains 15 residues. Trimming shortened V by 0 bases and J by 5 bases, and 13 bases separated the two germline ends. For the CDR3, the DNA is TGTGCCAGCAGCCAAGATCCCGGGCGGAAGGAGACCCAGTACTTC. Amino acid sequence: CASSQDPGRKETQYF.

This clonotype is classed as medium-sized. Since the library was made to target alpha chains, this beta chain is a stray read and its abundance is not meaningful. The genes are TRBV5-1 and TRBJ2-7; 7 bases are shared with TRBD1. V was clipped by 1 base and J by 0 bases; unmatched bases: 10. Germline CDR1 SGHRS, CDR2 YFSETQ. The CDR3 extends over 17 amino acids. The CDR3 here is CASSLIPSRDSSYEQYF. The CDR3 bases are TGCGCCAGCAGCTTGATCCCCAGCCGGGACAGCTCCTACGAGCAGTACTTC.

The sample holds many counts of this clonotype. This beta chain is a stray sequence in a library constructed for alpha chains; its clone size is not meaningful. The chain uses TRBV7-9 and TRBJ2-4; 7 bases align to TRBD1. The germline V gene has CDR1 SEHNR and CDR2 FQNEAQ (reference sequence). The CDR3 length is 15 residues. Germline trimming cut 6 bases from V and 1 base from J; bases unmatched to any gene: 6. CDR3 in DNA: TGTGCCAGCAGTACACAGGGGTTTGCCAAAAACATTCAGTACTTC. Amino acids: CASSTQGFAKNIQYF.

The sample holds many counts of this clonotype. As an off-target read in a library built for alpha chains, this beta chain has a frequency of little significance. This chain connects TRBV14 to TRBJ1-1; maybe TRBD1 (5 bases). The CDR3 loop spans 13 amino acids. V was shortened by 4 bases and J by 5 bases, with 11 bases between the two germline ends. Germline lookup yields CDR1 SGHDN and CDR2 FVKESK. The CDR3 spells CASSRRGRTEAFF. CDR3 bases: TGTGCCAGCAGCCGGAGGGGAAGGACTGAAGCTTTCTTT.

Worth noting for this clonotype: With the library built for alpha chains, this beta chain is off target and its frequency is not meaningful. The V and J genes are TRBV5-4 and TRBJ2-7, with a possible D match to TRBD1 (5 bases). In germline, CDR1 is SGHNT, CDR2 YYREEE (reference sequence). The CDR3 runs to 13 residues. V lost 2 bases and J 3 bases, leaving 9 bases between the germline ends. The CDR3 coding sequence is TGTGCCAGCAGCTTCCAGGGCTACTACGAGCAGTACTTC. Its protein product is CASSFQGYYEQYF.